This T cell receptor (beta chain) was retrieved from a study of Graves' ophthalmopathy and Graves' hyperthyroidism. CDR1 and CDR2 (germline): SQVTM, ANQGSEA. This CDR3 has 11 amino acids. Study findings and constraints: In blood, most expanded thyroid clonotypes above 0.001 frequency were also detected.

Amplification targeted the TCR beta CDR3 regions, with RNA transcripts as the source material. In the first round, RT-PCR was carried out with HTBI primers, and a multiplex PCR formed the second round. TCRdb re-called the multiplex PCR reads through MiXCR, storing one row per CDR3 protein. The repertoire includes over a million distinct CDR3 sequences, about two fifths of them detected once, and around 10% sits in the top ten. In the case of this clonotype: Its antigen is as yet unknown. Relative to the germline gene, one junction end is altered; a read error may explain this.

Specimen: peripheral blood or thyroid tissue (not recorded which). The TCR sequence derives from an adult man with Graves' hyperthyroidism. V and J are TRBV29-1 and TRBJ2-6; 7 bases align to TRBD1. CDR3 coding DNA: TGCAGCGTTGCCTGGACAGGAACAGAAGCTTTC. Amino acids: CSVAWTGTEAF.